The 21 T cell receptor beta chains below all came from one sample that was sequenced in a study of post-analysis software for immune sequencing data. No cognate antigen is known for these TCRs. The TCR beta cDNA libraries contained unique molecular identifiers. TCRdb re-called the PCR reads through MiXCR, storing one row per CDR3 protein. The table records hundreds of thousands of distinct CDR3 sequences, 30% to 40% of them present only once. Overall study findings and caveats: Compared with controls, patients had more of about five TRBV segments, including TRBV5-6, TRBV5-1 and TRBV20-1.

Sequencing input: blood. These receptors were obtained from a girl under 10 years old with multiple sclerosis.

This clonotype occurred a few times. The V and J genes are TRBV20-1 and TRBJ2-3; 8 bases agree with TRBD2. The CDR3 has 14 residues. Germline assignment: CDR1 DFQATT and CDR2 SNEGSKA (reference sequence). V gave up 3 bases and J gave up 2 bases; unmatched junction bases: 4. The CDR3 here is CSARGSGVTDTQYF. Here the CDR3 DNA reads TGCAGTGCTAGGGGTAGCGGGGTCACAGATACGCAGTATTTT.

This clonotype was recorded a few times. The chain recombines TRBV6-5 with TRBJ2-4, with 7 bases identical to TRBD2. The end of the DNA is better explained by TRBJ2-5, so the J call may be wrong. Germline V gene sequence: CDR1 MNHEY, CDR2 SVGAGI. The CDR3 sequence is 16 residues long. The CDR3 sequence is CASSSGDYRMGGTQYF. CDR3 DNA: TGTGCCAGCAGTTCCGGGGACTACCGGATGGGGGGGACCCAGTACTTC.

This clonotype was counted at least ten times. The CDR3 region has the DNA TGTGCCAGCAGGGCCCAGGGGGCTAATTGGTGGGAGCAGTACTTC. Protein sequence: CASRAQGANWWEQYF. This chain joins TRBV28 and TRBJ2-7, with TRBD1 matching 8 bases. Germline loops: CDR1 MDHEN, CDR2 SYDVKM. The J segment lost 7 bases and the V segment lost 6 bases, leaving 14 bases of the junction unmatched. The CDR3 has 15 amino acids.

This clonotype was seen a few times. This chain's CDR3 is CATSARRTSGVSSYNEQFF. The CDR3 DNA reads as TGTGCCACCAGTGCGAGGCGGACTAGCGGGGTGAGCTCCTACAATGAGCAGTTCTTC. The genes are TRBV24-1 and TRBJ2-1; TRBD2 matches 12 bases. Trimming cost V 5 bases and J 0 bases; bases outside gene matches: 10. This CDR3 spans 19 amino acids. The germline CDR1 and CDR2 sequences are KGHDR and SFDVKD.

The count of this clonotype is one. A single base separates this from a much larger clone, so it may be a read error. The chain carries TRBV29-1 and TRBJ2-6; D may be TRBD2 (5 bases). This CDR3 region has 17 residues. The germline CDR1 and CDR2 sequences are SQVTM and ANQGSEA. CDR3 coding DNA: TGCAGCGTTGAAGTCTGGAGAGAGGTGTCCGGGGACAACGTCCTGACTTTC. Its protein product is CSVEVWREVSGDNVLTF.

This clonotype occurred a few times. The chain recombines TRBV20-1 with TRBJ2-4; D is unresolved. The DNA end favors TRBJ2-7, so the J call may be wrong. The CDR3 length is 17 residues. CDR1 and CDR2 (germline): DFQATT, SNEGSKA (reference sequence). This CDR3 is CSARDPVPDLSLYEQYF. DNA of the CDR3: TGCAGTGCTAGAGATCCGGTACCGGACCTGAGCCTTTACGAGCAGTACTTC.

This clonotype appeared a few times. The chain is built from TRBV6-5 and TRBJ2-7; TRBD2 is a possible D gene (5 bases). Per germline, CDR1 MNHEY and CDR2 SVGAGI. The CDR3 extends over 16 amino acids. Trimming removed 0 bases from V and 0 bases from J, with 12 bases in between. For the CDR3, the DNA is TGTGCCAGCAGTTACTCCGGGGTAGGAACCTCCTACGAGCAGTACTTC. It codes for CASSYSGVGTSYEQYF.

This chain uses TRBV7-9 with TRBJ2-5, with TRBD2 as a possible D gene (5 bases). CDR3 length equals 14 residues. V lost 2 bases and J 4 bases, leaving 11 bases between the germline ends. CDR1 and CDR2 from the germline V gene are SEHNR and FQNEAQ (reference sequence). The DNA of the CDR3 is TGTGCCAGCAGCTTAAGAGCGGCCCCAGAGACCCAGTACTTC. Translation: CASSLRAAPETQYF.

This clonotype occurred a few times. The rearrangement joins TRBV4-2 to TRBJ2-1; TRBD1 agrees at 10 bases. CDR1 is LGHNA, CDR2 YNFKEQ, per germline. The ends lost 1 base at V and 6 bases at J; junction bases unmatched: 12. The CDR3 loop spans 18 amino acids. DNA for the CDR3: TGTGCCAGCAGCCAAGGCCGACCGGGACAGGGGAGGAGCAATGAGCAGTTCTTC. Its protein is CASSQGRPGQGRSNEQFF.

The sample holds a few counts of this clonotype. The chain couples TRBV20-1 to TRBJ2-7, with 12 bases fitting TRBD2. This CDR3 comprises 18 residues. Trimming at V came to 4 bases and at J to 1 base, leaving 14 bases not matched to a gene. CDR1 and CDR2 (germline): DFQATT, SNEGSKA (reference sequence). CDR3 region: CSATGTSGLAVRSYEQYF. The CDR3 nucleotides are TGCAGTGCTACCGGGACTAGCGGGCTAGCCGTGAGGTCCTACGAGCAGTACTTC.

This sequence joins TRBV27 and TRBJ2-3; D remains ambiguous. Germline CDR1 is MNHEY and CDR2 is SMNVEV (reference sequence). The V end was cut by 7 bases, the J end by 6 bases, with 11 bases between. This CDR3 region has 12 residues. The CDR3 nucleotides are TGTGCCAGCAATGCCTTCAGGGATACGCAGTATTTT. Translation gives CASNAFRDTQYF.

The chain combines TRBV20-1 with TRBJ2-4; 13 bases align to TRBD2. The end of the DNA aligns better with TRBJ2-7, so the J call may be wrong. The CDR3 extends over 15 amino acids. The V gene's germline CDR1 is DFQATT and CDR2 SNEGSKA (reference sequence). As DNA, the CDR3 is TGCAGTGCCACCGGGACTAGCGGGGTACCCTACGAGCAGTACTTC. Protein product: CSATGTSGVPYEQYF.

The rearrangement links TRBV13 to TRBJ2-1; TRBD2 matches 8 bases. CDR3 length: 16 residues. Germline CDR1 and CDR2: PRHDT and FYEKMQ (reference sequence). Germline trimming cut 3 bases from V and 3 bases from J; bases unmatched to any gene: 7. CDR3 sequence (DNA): TGTGCCAGCAGCTTTGAAACAGCGGGGGTCTACAATGAGCAGTTCTTC. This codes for CASSFETAGVYNEQFF.

The CDR3 DNA reads as TGCGCCAGCAGCTTCGGACAGGGACACTACGAGCAGTACTTC. Translation: CASSFGQGHYEQYF. J is TRBJ2-5 and V is TRBV5-1; 8 positions agree with TRBD1. The DNA matches TRBJ2-7 better at its end, which makes the J call doubtful. The CDR3 has 14 residues. The germline V gene encodes CDR1 SGHRS and CDR2 YFSETQ.

CDR3 DNA sequence: TGCGCCAGCAGCCAACAGGGGACAGGGGCTTCCTACGAGCAGTACTTC. Translating gives CASSQQGTGASYEQYF. The chain combines TRBV4-1 with TRBJ2-7; 10 positions match TRBD1. V dropped 2 bases and J dropped 1; count of bases not matched to a gene: 5. The germline gives CDR1 MGHRA, CDR2 YSYEKL. The CDR3 is 16 residues long.

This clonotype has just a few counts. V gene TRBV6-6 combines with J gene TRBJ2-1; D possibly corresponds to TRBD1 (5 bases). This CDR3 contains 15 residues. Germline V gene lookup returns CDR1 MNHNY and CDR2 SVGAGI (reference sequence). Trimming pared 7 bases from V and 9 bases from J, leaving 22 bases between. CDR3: CASNPHLGRDGEQFF. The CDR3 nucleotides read TGTGCCAGCAACCCCCACCTCGGCAGGGATGGTGAGCAGTTCTTC.

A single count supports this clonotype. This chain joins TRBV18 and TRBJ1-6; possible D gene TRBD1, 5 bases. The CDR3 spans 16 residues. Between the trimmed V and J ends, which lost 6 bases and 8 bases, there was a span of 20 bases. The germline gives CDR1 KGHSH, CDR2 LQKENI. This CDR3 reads CASSLGRGVNDSPLHF. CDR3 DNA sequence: TGTGCCAGCTCCCTCGGCCGGGGGGTTAACGATTCACCCCTCCACTTT.

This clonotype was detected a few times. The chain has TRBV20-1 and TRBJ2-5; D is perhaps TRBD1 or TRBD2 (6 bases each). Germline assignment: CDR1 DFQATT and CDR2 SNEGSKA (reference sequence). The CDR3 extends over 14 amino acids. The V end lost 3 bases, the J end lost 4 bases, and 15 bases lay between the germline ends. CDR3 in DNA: TGCAGTGCTAGCCGCAGGGGAGGACGAGAGACCCAGTACTTC. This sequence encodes CSASRRGGRETQYF.

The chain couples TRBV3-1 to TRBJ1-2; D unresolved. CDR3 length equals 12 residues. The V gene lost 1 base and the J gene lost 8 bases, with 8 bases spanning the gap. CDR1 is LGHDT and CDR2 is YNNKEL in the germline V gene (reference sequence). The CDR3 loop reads CASSQGMRGYTF. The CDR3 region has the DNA TGTGCCAGCAGCCAAGGGATGAGGGGCTACACCTTC.

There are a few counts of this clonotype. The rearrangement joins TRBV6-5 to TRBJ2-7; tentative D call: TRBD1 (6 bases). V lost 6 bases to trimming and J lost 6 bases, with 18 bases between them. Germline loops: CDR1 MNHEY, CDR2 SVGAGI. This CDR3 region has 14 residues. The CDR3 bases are TGTGCCAGCAGCTCCAGGACAGCGACATCCGAGCAGTACTTC. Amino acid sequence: CASSSRTATSEQYF.

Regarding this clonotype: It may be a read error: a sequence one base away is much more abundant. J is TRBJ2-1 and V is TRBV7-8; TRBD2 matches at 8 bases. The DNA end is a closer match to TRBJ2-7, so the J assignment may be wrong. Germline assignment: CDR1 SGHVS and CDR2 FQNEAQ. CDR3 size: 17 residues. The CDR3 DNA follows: TGTGCCAGCAGCGCGGGACTAGTAGAAAGCTCCTACAATGAGCAGTACTTC. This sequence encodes CASSAGLVESSYNEQYF.